What follows is one T cell receptor (beta chain) and its context. The specificity of this receptor is unknown. No base quality information exists; no much larger clone differs at one position. This sample is part of a study of human T cells and chemical hapten exposure (dated by TCRdb to the early 2020s). For the wider study: For sensitization, 2% DPC in acetone was applied to a 2 cm by 2 cm area of upper inner arm skin. Weekly therapeutic DPC doses were additionally applied to the scalp of patients throughout the roughly 25-week study period. Patch testing on the upper back used Finn chambers containing 0.01% DPC, with scoring done after 6 days according to International Contact Dermatitis Research Group standards. The mostly female patient cohort included alopecia areata with under or over 50% scalp involvement, alopecia totalis and alopecia universalis. Libraries were pooled for sequencing, and per-sample TCR yields varied mainly because of small differences in library volumes within the pool. Peripheral blood TCR repertoire changes were tracked in vivo in alopecia patients during primary and secondary sensitization to the hapten diphenylcyclopropenone (DPC). Blood was sampled from patients pre-sensitization (week 0) and at 2, 6 and about 24 weeks after DPC sensitization. For TCR sequencing, blood came from 25 to 35 alopecia patients at anywhere from one to four time points (pre-sensitization, 2, 6 and 24 weeks). The paper's findings and limits, for the study overall: All patients had alopecia, a presumed autoimmune disease, so their immune response might differ from that of healthy individuals. The number of TCRs above 1 in 1000 frequency did not change with DPC sensitization; there was no evidence of global repertoire structure alterations. Patch test score was positively correlated with the number of PT1 expanded TCRs, with significance at thresholds 8, 16 and 32 but not at 4. After repeated subsampling, the strength of the expansion versus patch-test correlation and the threshold at which it became significant changed. Significantly more large CDR3 similarity clusters were formed by expanded TCRs than by pre-sensitization or healthy control sets, consistent with antigen-driven responses.

The time point tag for this specimen amounts to: patch test 1, 2 weeks after DPC sensitization. The sample's treatment or condition label, decoded: therapeutic diphenylcyclopropenone sensitization with weekly scalp DPC. At every patch-test visit, the blood draw took place before the patch test was put on. Patients were considered eligible if aged 18 to 70, diagnosed with alopecia and deemed suitable for DPC therapy, and patients were excluded if pregnant. Total RNA was extracted from unfractionated whole blood collected in Tempus Blood RNA tubes. The germline V gene sets CDR1 to KGHDR and CDR2 to SFDVKD. The CDR3 starts with the cysteine, ends with the phenylalanine, and has 11 residues. Left in the record is the CDR3 DNA by itself, 33 bases read in frame from the first base. The junction carries 1 base between V and J, which are trimmed by 0 bases and 5 bases respectively. Library method: RACE. Sequencing was performed on a NextSeq 500. During library preparation, unique molecular identifiers were attached to individual cDNA molecules so that TCRs could be counted quantitatively and reproducibly. From each blood RNA sample, both TCR alpha and TCR beta chains were sequenced. As for how the authors treated the data: A median of about 87,000 TCRs per sample was observed, with a range of 23,224 to 690,600. V, J and CDR3 annotation of the TCR reads was carried out using the Decombinator software suite. For the PS versus PT1 abundance plots, all samples were subsampled to the same number of TCRs (28,000). Expanded TCRs were defined as absent before sensitization and observed at least eight times at the 2-week time point. TCRdb handled the public reads itself, with Q25 trimming in fastp and clone calling in MiXCR, and kept productive beta chains. Here each entry gathers all rows of one CDR3 protein and keeps the most common genes and DNA. TCRdb assigned the V and J calls; the authors' analysis was not used. Counted in this sample were roughly 360,000 distinct CDR3 sequences; nearly 5% of them appeared once. The top ten hold under 3% of the sample.

The receptor's source is a woman aged 50 to 65 with alopecia areata. Some clones in this sample may be carry-over from other donors' samples. The rearrangement joined TRBV24-1 to TRBJ2-7, with no confidently assigned D gene. The sequenced sample was whole blood, obtained in connection with sensitization to the hapten diphenylcyclopropenone (DPC). The DNA reads as follows: TGTGCCACCAGTGATTTGCACGAGCAGTACTTC. Translated, this is CATSDLHEQYF.